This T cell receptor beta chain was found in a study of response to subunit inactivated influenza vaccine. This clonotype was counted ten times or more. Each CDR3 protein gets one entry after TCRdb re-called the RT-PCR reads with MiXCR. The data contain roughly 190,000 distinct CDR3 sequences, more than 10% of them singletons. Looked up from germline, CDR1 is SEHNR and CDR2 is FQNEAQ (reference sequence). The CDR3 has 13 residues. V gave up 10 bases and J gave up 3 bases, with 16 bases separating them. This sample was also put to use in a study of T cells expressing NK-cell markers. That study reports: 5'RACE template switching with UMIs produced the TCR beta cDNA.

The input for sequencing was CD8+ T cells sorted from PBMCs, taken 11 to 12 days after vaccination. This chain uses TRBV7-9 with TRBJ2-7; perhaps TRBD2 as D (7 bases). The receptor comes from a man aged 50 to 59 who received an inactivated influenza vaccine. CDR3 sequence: CATSKGGHYEQYF. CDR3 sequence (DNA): TGTGCCACCTCAAAGGGGGGGCACTACGAGCAGTACTTC. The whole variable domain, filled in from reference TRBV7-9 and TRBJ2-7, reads DTGVSQNPRHKITKRGQNVTFRCDPISEHNRLYWYRQTLGQGPEFLTYFQNEAQLEKSRLLSDRFSAERPKGSFSTLEIQRTEQGDSAMYLCATSKGGHYEQYFGPGTRLTVT.